The 27 T cell receptor beta chains listed next were all sequenced from one sample in a study of identifying expanded T cells in peripheral blood. Repertoires were generated with immunoSEQ multiplex PCR, while TCRdb's copy carries only in-frame clones and drops some. The sample comprises tens of thousands of clones, around 83% of which are singletons, and roughly 18% rests with the top ten. Input material: blood. The source of these receptors is a person aged 18 to 75 in good health.

This chain joins TRBV7-9 and TRBJ2-5; maybe TRBD1 (5 bases). The germline gives CDR1 SEHNR, CDR2 FQNEAQ (reference sequence). The length of the CDR3 is 14 residues. Trimming took 1 base from V and 5 from J, leaving 11 bases between them. The CDR3 here is CASSLGGASETQYF. The CDR3 DNA follows: TGTGCCAGCAGCTTAGGTGGGGCTAGTGAGACCCAGTACTTC.

V and J are TRBV6-6 and TRBJ1-1; D unclear. Trimming cost V 0 bases and J 0 bases, with 11 bases left between them. CDR1 and CDR2 from the germline V gene are MNHNY and SVGAGI (reference sequence). This CDR3 region has 16 residues. CDR3 protein: CASSYSTPGLNTEAFF. The DNA for the CDR3 is TGTGCCAGCAGTTACTCGACTCCGGGTTTGAACACTGAAGCTTTCTTT.

V usage is TRBV15 and J usage is TRBJ1-4; D is uncertain. Germline loops: CDR1 LNHNV, CDR2 YYDKDF (reference sequence). There are 16 residues in the CDR3. Trimming cost V 0 bases and J 5 bases, with 13 bases left between them. CDR3: CATSRDRRRLNEKLFF. The CDR3 nucleotides are TGTGCCACCAGCAGAGATCGACGACGTCTGAATGAAAAACTGTTTTTT.

This rearrangement joins TRBV7-2 to TRBJ2-3; TRBD2 agrees at 8 bases. V trimming: 2 bases; J trimming: 4 bases; junction bases outside the gene matches: 5. The CDR3 is 15 residues long. CDR1 is SGHTA, CDR2 FQGNSA, per germline. In nucleotides, the CDR3 is TGTGCCAGCAGCTTACAACCGGGAGGGCCAGATACGCAGTATTTT. It encodes CASSLQPGGPDTQYF.

This chain uses TRBV7-9 with TRBJ2-3, with TRBD2 identical over 10 bases. Trimming at V came to 5 bases and at J to 1 base, leaving 3 bases not matched to a gene. Germline CDR1 is SEHNR and CDR2 is FQNEAQ (reference sequence). This CDR3 is built from 15 residues. CDR3 sequence (DNA): TGTGCCAGCAGCCGAGGACTAGCGGGCACAGATACGCAGTATTTT. Translation gives CASSRGLAGTDTQYF. The whole variable domain, remainder taken from reference TRBV7-9 and TRBJ2-3, is DTGVSQNPRHKITKRGQNVTFRCDPISEHNRLYWYRQTLGQGPEFLTYFQNEAQLEKSRLLSDRFSAERPKGSFSTLEIQRTEQGDSAMYLCASSRGLAGTDTQYFGPGTRLTVL.

V gene TRBV14 combines with J gene TRBJ2-2; D perhaps matches TRBD1 (6 bases). The germline V and J ends were trimmed by 0 bases and 4 bases, with 12 bases remaining between them. The length of the CDR3 is 16 residues. The germline gives CDR1 SGHDN, CDR2 FVKESK. The CDR3 DNA reads TGTGCCAGCAGCCAAGAAGGGACAAAGATCACCGGGGAGCTGTTTTTT. Encoded protein: CASSQEGTKITGELFF. The variable domain in full, with the rest retrieved from reference TRBV14 and TRBJ2-2, is EAGVTQFPSHSVIEKGQTVTLRCDPISGHDNLYWYRRVMGKEIKFLLHFVKESKQDESGMPNNRFLAERTGGTYSTLKVQPAELEDSGVYFCASSQEGTKITGELFFGEGSRLTVL.

This clone was seen just once. The chain is built from TRBV19 and TRBJ2-7; possible D gene TRBD2, 6 bases. The V gene's germline CDR1 is LNHDA and CDR2 SQIVND (reference sequence). V was pared by 2 bases and J by 3 bases, with 14 bases between. This CDR3 is built from 15 residues. The CDR3 here is CASSISPSVNYEQYF. The CDR3 DNA reads TGTGCCAGTAGTATATCGCCTAGCGTAAACTACGAGCAGTACTTC.

The chain links TRBV6-1 to TRBJ2-4; D gene uncertain. CDR1 and CDR2 from the germline V gene are MNHNS and SASEGT. This CDR3 contains 15 residues. Trimming cost V 5 bases and J 0 bases, with 11 bases left between them. In DNA form, the CDR3 reads TGTGCCAGCAGTCAAGGATGGATAGCCAAAAACATTCAGTACTTC. This translates into CASSQGWIAKNIQYF.

The V call is TRBV15, the J call TRBJ2-7; D gene unclear. This CDR3 is built from 14 residues. CDR1 and CDR2 (germline): LNHNV, YYDKDF (reference sequence). V lost 0 bases to trimming and J lost 9 bases, with 15 bases between them. CDR3 sequence: CATSRDLAQAAQYV. The CDR3 coding sequence is TGTGCCACCAGCAGAGATTTGGCGCAGGCGGCGCAGTACGTC.

This chain connects TRBV7-9 to TRBJ1-3, with TRBD1 identical over 8 bases. CDR1 and CDR2 from the germline V gene are SEHNR and FQNEAQ (reference sequence). The V and J ends lost 1 base and 8 bases, in that order; junction bases with no gene match: 4. CDR3 length: 14 residues. The chain's CDR3 is CASSLGQGADTIYF. CDR3 DNA sequence: TGTGCCAGCAGCTTAGGCCAGGGGGCTGACACCATATATTTT.

The chain combines TRBV27 with TRBJ1-1; TRBD1 matches at 9 bases. V gave up 6 bases and J gave up 1 base; unmatched junction bases: 3. The CDR3 has 14 amino acids. Per the germline V gene, CDR1 is MNHEY and CDR2 is SMNVEV (reference sequence). As DNA, the CDR3 is TGTGCCAGCAGACAGGGGGCGGCGAACACTGAAGCTTTCTTT. This translates into CASRQGAANTEAFF.

This clone was counted only a few times. The V call is TRBV5-1, the J call TRBJ2-3; D is ambiguous. The V gene's germline CDR1 is SGHRS and CDR2 YFSETQ. V shed 2 bases and J shed 1 base, with 5 bases lying between them. This CDR3 contains 13 residues. The CDR3: CASSFSGTDTQYF. As DNA, the CDR3 is TGCGCCAGCAGCTTCTCCGGCACAGATACGCAGTATTTT. The complete variable domain, with remaining parts taken from reference TRBV5-1 and TRBJ2-3, reads KAGVTQTPRYLIKTRGQQVTLSCSPISGHRSVSWYQQTPGQGLQFLFEYFSETQRNKGNFPGRFSGRQFSNSRSEMNVSTLELGDSALYLCASSFSGTDTQYFGPGTRLTVL.

The sample holds one count of this clone. The chain combines TRBV29-1 with TRBJ2-3, with D possibly being TRBD2 (6 bases). Trimming took 8 bases from V and 1 from J, leaving 16 bases between them. The CDR3 is made up of 14 amino acids. Germline CDR1 is SQVTM and CDR2 is ANQGSEA. Here the CDR3 reads CSIGTPGGTDTQYF. In DNA form, the CDR3 reads TGCAGCATTGGGACTCCCGGGGGCACAGATACGCAGTATTTT.

This clone was recorded only once. V gene TRBV7-9 combines with J gene TRBJ1-1; D uncertain. CDR3 size: 13 residues. The V gene's germline CDR1 is SEHNR and CDR2 FQNEAQ (reference sequence). V was pared by 1 base and J by 4 bases, with 7 bases between. The CDR3 region is CASSLESATEAFF. The CDR3 DNA reads as TGTGCCAGCAGCTTAGAGTCCGCCACTGAAGCTTTCTTT.

The chain couples TRBV6-6 to TRBJ1-1; D remains unclear. The CDR3 has 14 amino acids. CDR1 is MNHNY and CDR2 is SVGAGI in the germline V gene (reference sequence). V was shortened by 6 bases and J by 1 base, with 12 bases between the two germline ends. CDR3 nucleotide sequence: TGTGCCAGCAGCGCACTAATAGGGAACACTGAAGCTTTCTTT. It translates to CASSALIGNTEAFF.

V and J are TRBV30 and TRBJ1-2; D uncertain. The V and J ends lost 5 bases and 5 bases respectively, with 15 bases between them. There are 13 residues in the CDR3. Looked up from germline, CDR1 is GTSNPN and CDR2 is SVGIG (reference sequence). CDR3 residues: CAWERVPGYGYTF. The CDR3 coding sequence is TGTGCCTGGGAGAGGGTGCCGGGATATGGCTACACCTTC.

CDR3 residues: CASSSLGLGTGGSETQYF. CDR3 coding DNA: TGCGCCAGCAGTTCACTGGGACTGGGGACAGGGGGCTCAGAGACCCAGTACTTC. V usage is TRBV5-1 and J usage is TRBJ2-5, with 12 bases aligning to TRBD1. The ends lost 5 bases at V and 4 bases at J; junction bases unmatched: 15. The CDR3 length is 18 residues. CDR1 is SGHRS, CDR2 YFSETQ, per germline.

The rearrangement links TRBV5-1 to TRBJ1-4, with D perhaps TRBD1 (5 bases). V lost 3 bases to trimming and J lost 5 bases, with 17 bases between them. This CDR3 is built from 16 residues. In germline, CDR1 is SGHRS, CDR2 YFSETQ. Here the CDR3 reads CASSSGTQEPNEKLFF. Here the CDR3 DNA reads TGCGCCAGCAGCTCCGGGACTCAGGAGCCCAATGAAAAACTGTTTTTT.

The chain couples TRBV2 to TRBJ1-2; no clear D gene. Germline lookup yields CDR1 SNHLY and CDR2 FYNNEI. Trimming took off 6 bases at V and 7 bases at J, with 6 bases between the two ends. The CDR3 sequence is 10 residues long. CDR3 nucleotide sequence: TGTGCCAGCAGAGGACGTGGCTACACCTTC. Translating gives CASRGRGYTF.

This chain joins TRBV6-1 and TRBJ1-1, with a tentative D call TRBD1 (5 bases). The CDR3 consists of 14 residues. Looked up from germline, CDR1 is MNHNS and CDR2 is SASEGT. Trimming removed 6 bases from V and 3 bases from J, with 14 bases in between. Written as DNA, the CDR3 is TGTGCCAGCAGCGTAAGGATAGGGGACACTGAAGCTTTCTTT. Residues: CASSVRIGDTEAFF.

The chain couples TRBV27 to TRBJ2-4; perhaps TRBD1 as D (6 bases). The CDR3 is 14 amino acids. CDR1 and CDR2 (germline): MNHEY, SMNVEV (reference sequence). The V and J ends lost 5 bases and 0 bases respectively, with 8 bases between them. The CDR3 DNA reads TGTGCCAGCAGTGTACAGGGAGCCAAAAACATTCAGTACTTC. It specifies CASSVQGAKNIQYF.

The rearrangement joins TRBV27 to TRBJ2-6; 12 bases agree with TRBD1. V lost 5 bases, J lost 4 bases, and 9 bases stayed unmatched. CDR1 and CDR2 (germline): MNHEY, SMNVEV (reference sequence). The CDR3 sequence is 18 residues long. The CDR3 spells CASSLGGQGARGANVLTF. The CDR3, as DNA: TGTGCCAGCAGTCTCGGGGGACAGGGGGCCAGAGGGGCCAACGTCCTGACTTTC.

The table lists this clone with a few counts. This rearrangement joins TRBV15 to TRBJ1-2, with D unclear. The CDR3 has 14 residues. In germline, CDR1 is LNHNV, CDR2 YYDKDF (reference sequence). V lost 0 bases and J lost 3, with 8 bases in between. The CDR3 spells CATSRDRRDYGYTF. The CDR3 nucleotides read TGTGCCACCAGCAGAGATAGACGGGACTATGGCTACACCTTC. Using reference TRBV15 and TRBJ1-2 for the parts outside the CDR3, the full variable domain is DAMVIQNPRYQVTQFGKPVTLSCSQTLNHNVMYWYQQKSSQAPKLLFHYYDKDFNNEADTPDNFQSRRPNTSFCFLDIRSPGLGDTAMYLCATSRDRRDYGYTFGSGTRLTVV.

Note on this clone: This CDR3 is also generated by other DNA sequences in the sample. The genes are TRBV9 and TRBJ2-3; maybe TRBD2 (6 bases). Germline CDR1 SGDLS, CDR2 YYNGEE. Trimming stripped 2 bases from V and 3 bases from J, with 13 bases between. This CDR3 is built from 15 residues. CDR3 DNA: TGTGCCAGCAGCGTCGACACGGGGGTTACAGATACGCAGTATTTT. It is translated as CASSVDTGVTDTQYF.

The gene calls are TRBV6-4 and TRBJ2-1, with D tentatively TRBD2 (6 bases). The CDR3 consists of 13 residues. V dropped 6 bases and J dropped 0 bases, with 6 bases sitting between them. Germline V gene data show CDR1 as MRHNA and CDR2 as SNTAGT. The CDR3 DNA reads as TGTGCCAGCAGGGGGGGCTCCTACAATGAGCAGTTCTTC. The encoded protein is CASRGGSYNEQFF.

The V gene is TRBV19, the J gene TRBJ2-2, with TRBD1 matching over 7 bases. The germline V gene encodes CDR1 LNHDA and CDR2 SQIVND (reference sequence). The CDR3 loop spans 14 amino acids. With 6 bases clipped from V and 0 bases from J, the junction kept 1 base outside the gene matches. In nucleotides, the CDR3 is TGTGCCAGTAGGGGACAGTCGAACACCGGGGAGCTGTTTTTT. Its protein is CASRGQSNTGELFF.

The gene calls are TRBV27 and TRBJ2-7; TRBD2 agrees at 10 bases. The junction had 13 bases not matched to a gene; V was cut back by 5 bases and J by 0 bases. This CDR3 contains 18 residues. Germline CDR1 MNHEY, CDR2 SMNVEV (reference sequence). The CDR3, as DNA: TGTGCCAGCAGTCCCCGGGTTAGCGGGAGGCCCAGCTCCTACGAGCAGTACTTC. It yields the protein CASSPRVSGRPSSYEQYF.